These 14 T cell receptor beta chains originate from one sample sequenced in a study of ipilimumab plus nivolumab after autologous stem cell transplantation. The data were produced by immunoSEQ multiplex PCR, yet TCRdb's version contains in-frame clones alone and is incomplete. The table has some 9,800 clones, about 72% seen once. Sequencing was performed on PBMCs, taken in a trial of ipilimumab plus nivolumab as post-transplant consolidation. The receptors here all came from a female donor with multiple myeloma.

This clone was seen more than once but under ten times. A junction boundary mismatches the germline segment, possibly from a read error. The V call is TRBV6-5, the J call TRBJ2-1; unclear D gene. The CDR3 loop spans 13 amino acids. Germline loops: CDR1 MNHEY, CDR2 SVGAGI. The CDR3 coding sequence is TGTGCCAGCAGTCCCCTCCAGTACAGTGAGCAGTTCTTC. Translation gives CASSPLQYSEQFF.

This clone has more than one count but fewer than ten. The chain employs TRBV6-1 and TRBJ1-2; 7 bases agree with TRBD1. V shed 7 bases and J 4 bases; nucleotides not matched to a gene: 9. The CDR3 runs to 14 residues. CDR1 and CDR2 from the germline V gene are MNHNS and SASEGT. The CDR3 bases are TGTGCCAGCACCAGACAGGGTGGCACCTATGGCTACACCTTC. It codes for CASTRQGGTYGYTF.

The chain carries TRBV20-1 and TRBJ2-7, with D perhaps TRBD2 (6 bases). Germline V CDR1 and CDR2: DFQATT, SNEGSKA (reference sequence). The CDR3 loop spans 11 amino acids. V was clipped by 6 bases and J by 6 bases, with 12 bases between them. CDR3: CSAQLGGEQYF. The CDR3 bases are TGCAGTGCCCAACTGGGGGGCGAGCAGTACTTC.

Comments on this clone: A much larger clone differs by one base, so this may be a read error. The same CDR3 arises from other DNA sequences in this sample as well. The chain employs TRBV6-5 and TRBJ1-3; weak D call: TRBD1 (5 bases). The CDR3 extends over 15 amino acids. Between the trimmed V and J ends, which lost 2 bases and 0 bases, there was a span of 8 bases. Germline CDR1 and CDR2: MNHEY and SVGAGI. CDR3: CASSYGGVSGNTIYF. In DNA form, the CDR3 reads TGTGCCAGCAGTTACGGGGGAGTCTCTGGAAACACCATATATTTT.

V usage is TRBV28 and J usage is TRBJ2-3; possibly TRBD2 for D (5 bases). Germline CDR1 is MDHEN and CDR2 is SYDVKM. The CDR3 loop spans 13 amino acids. With 7 bases removed from V and 0 bases from J, the gap between germline ends came to 8 bases. The CDR3 is CASKEGSTDTQYF. CDR3 coding DNA: TGTGCCAGCAAAGAGGGTAGCACAGATACGCAGTATTTT.

This chain connects TRBV5-4 to TRBJ1-5; unclear D gene. The germline CDR1 and CDR2 sequences are SGHNT and YYREEE (reference sequence). V gave up 3 bases and J gave up 7 bases, with 14 bases separating them. CDR3 length: 14 amino acids. This chain's CDR3 is CASSSKGYSQPQHF. The DNA for the CDR3 is TGTGCCAGCAGCTCAAAAGGGTATTCCCAGCCCCAGCATTTT.

The chain joins TRBV14 to TRBJ2-5; TRBD2 might be the D (6 bases). Germline loops: CDR1 SGHDN, CDR2 FVKESK. Trimming pared 5 bases from V and 1 base from J, leaving 14 bases between. The CDR3 runs to 15 residues. DNA for the CDR3: TGTGCCAGCAGCACCGGAGGGGCTACCCAAGAGACCCAGTACTTC. This sequence encodes CASSTGGATQETQYF.

By proportion, this clone is medium-sized (0.01 to 0.1%). The chain couples TRBV5-1 to TRBJ2-1, with D hard to call. CDR1 is SGHRS and CDR2 is YFSETQ in the germline V gene. The CDR3 is 12 residues long. V lost 0 bases and J lost 10, with 8 bases in between. The CDR3 sequence: CASSLDFREQFF. The CDR3 DNA is TGCGCCAGCAGCTTGGATTTCAGGGAGCAGTTCTTC.

This chain connects TRBV19 to TRBJ1-2; D perhaps matches TRBD1 (5 bases). The CDR3 is 13 amino acids. Germline CDR1 reads LNHDA; CDR2 reads SQIVND (reference sequence). The V gene lost 4 bases and the J gene lost 6 bases, with 12 bases spanning the gap. CDR3: CASSKGAANGYTF. Written as DNA, the CDR3 is TGTGCCAGTAGTAAAGGGGCGGCGAATGGCTACACCTTC.

The chain has TRBV6-1 and TRBJ1-2; D not certain. The CDR3 length is 16 residues. Germline V gene data show CDR1 as MNHNS and CDR2 as SASEGT. V lost 3 bases and J 1 base, leaving 15 bases between the germline ends. The CDR3 DNA is TGTGCCAGCAGTGAGGGTCACCGTGATTTTAACTATGGCTACACCTTC. The encoded protein is CASSEGHRDFNYGYTF.

This chain connects TRBV11-2 to TRBJ2-1; 9 nucleotides agree with TRBD2. The CDR3 has 15 residues. The V segment lost 4 bases and the J segment 4 bases; nucleotides outside the gene matches: 5. Germline assignment: CDR1 SGHAT and CDR2 FQNNGV. CDR3 protein: CASSSLTSGYNEQFF. The CDR3 DNA follows: TGTGCCAGCAGCTCCCTGACTAGCGGATACAATGAGCAGTTCTTC.

The chain uses TRBV11-3 and TRBJ2-1; TRBD2 matches 8 bases. V dropped 0 bases and J dropped 12; count of bases not matched to a gene: 4. CDR3 length: 13 amino acids. CDR1 SGHNT and CDR2 YENEEA come from the germline V gene. CDR3 protein: CASSLEAGDRQFF. CDR3 bases: TGTGCCAGCAGCTTAGAAGCGGGAGATCGGCAGTTCTTC.

V usage is TRBV18 and J usage is TRBJ2-2; 9 bases line up with TRBD1. Germline V CDR1 and CDR2: KGHSH, LQKENI. CDR3 length: 15 amino acids. Unmatched junction bases numbered 1, after V lost 2 bases and J lost 3 bases. CDR3 bases: TGTGCCAGCTCACCAAGGACAGGGGACACCGGGGAGCTGTTTTTT. Translating gives CASSPRTGDTGELFF. Using reference TRBV18 and TRBJ2-2 for the parts outside the CDR3, the full variable domain is NAGVMQNPRHLVRRRGQEARLRCSPMKGHSHVYWYRQLPEEGLKFMVYLQKENIIDESGMPKERFSAEFPKEGPSILRIQQVVRGDSAAYFCASSPRTGDTGELFFGEGSRLTVL.

The J gene is TRBJ2-5, the V gene TRBV18; 10 bases line up with TRBD1. Trimming removed 4 bases from V and 5 bases from J; junction bases left unmatched: 10. The CDR3 extends over 16 amino acids. CDR1 and CDR2 (germline): KGHSH, LQKENI. The CDR3 protein is CASSLPTGGLSETQYF. The CDR3 nucleotides read TGTGCCAGCTCACTACCGACAGGGGGCTTGAGTGAGACCCAGTACTTC.